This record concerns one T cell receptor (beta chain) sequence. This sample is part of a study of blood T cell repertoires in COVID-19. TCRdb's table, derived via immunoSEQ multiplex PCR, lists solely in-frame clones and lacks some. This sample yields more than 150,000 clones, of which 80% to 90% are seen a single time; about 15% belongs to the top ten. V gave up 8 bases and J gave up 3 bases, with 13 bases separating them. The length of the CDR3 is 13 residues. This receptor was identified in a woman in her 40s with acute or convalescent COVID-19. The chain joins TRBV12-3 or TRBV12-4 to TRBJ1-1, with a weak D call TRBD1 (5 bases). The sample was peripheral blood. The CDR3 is CASRQKPHTEAFF. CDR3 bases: TGTGCCAGCCGACAGAAACCCCACACTGAAGCTTTCTTT.